This TCR beta chain was sequenced during a study of identical twins. The CDR3 covers 12 residues. Germline V gives CDR1 SQVTM, CDR2 ANQGSEA. The junction had 3 bases not matched to a gene; V was cut back by 6 bases and J by 6 bases. Study outcomes and limitations: Cord blood beta clonotypes present at high abundance carried fewer insertions; no such pattern appeared in memory repertoires. Twins' excess sharing was less marked for out-of-frame beta sequences.

On this clonotype: Its specificity is unknown.

TCRdb ran MiXCR on the 5' RACE reads and lists one entry per CDR3 protein. The sample contains more than 600,000 distinct CDR3 sequences, over 15% of which appear only once. These same records also appear under a second study, on T cells expressing NK-cell markers. That report adds: Obtained from sorted CD3+CD56+NKG2C+, CD3+CD56+NKG2C- and CD3+CD56-NKG2C+ T cells were the TCR beta repertoires. Seropositivity for HCMV was found in most of the eight sequenced donors, with one seronegative.

The chain has TRBV29-1 and TRBJ2-7; 12 nucleotides line up with TRBD1. The receptor was isolated from a young woman in good health. Sequenced material: PBMCs. CDR3 residues: CSVPGQGAEQYF. CDR3 DNA: TGCAGCGTACCGGGACAGGGGGCCGAGCAGTACTTC.